The entry below gives a single T cell receptor (beta chain) sequence along with its context. Time point defined: peripheral blood 6 weeks after treatment start. Produced via immunoSEQ multiplex PCR; TCRdb's table is partial and in-frame only. Of around 40,000 clones detected, roughly 81% appear once; the ten largest clones hold 2.6%. Trimming stripped 6 bases from V and 7 bases from J, with 21 bases between. The CDR3 totals 15 residues. CDR1 and CDR2 (germline): MNHEY, SMNVEV (reference sequence). The record originates from a study of PD-L1 blockade in urothelial cancer. This chain connects TRBV27 to TRBJ2-5; a weak D match, TRBD2 (6 bases). The sequencing used PBMCs, collected around atezolizumab (anti-PD-L1) treatment. The TCR was taken from a man aged 70 or older with urothelial cancer. Written as DNA, the CDR3 is TGTGCCAGCAGGCTATCTAGCGACCCCGGGGGGACCCAGTACTTC. This encodes CASRLSSDPGGTQYF.